This T cell receptor beta chain derives from a study of cytomegalovirus exposure and HLA in healthy donors listed by TCRdb under 2017. General notes on the study: An earlier analysis of roughly 610 of the donors reported roughly 300 Gb of sequence data and 117 million unique TCR beta sequences obtained from some 170 million T cells. Roughly 300 gigabases of sequencing data and tens of millions of unique TCR sequences were included in an early release covering 500 to 750 HLA-typed donors. Among the roughly 400 genotyped donors, around 81% belonged to the genetic ancestry cluster associated with self-reported Caucasian donors. The study aimed to test whether signatures of past pathogen exposure could be identified by cataloging public T cell receptors. The study used immunosequencing to profile the T cell repertoires of under 700 subjects and linked those repertoires to cytomegalovirus serostatus. A separate validation cohort of over a hundred different subjects was used in addition to the approximately 640-subject first cohort. High-throughput TCR immunosequencing, statistical association of individual TCRs with disease status, and machine learning were combined to predict cytomegalovirus infection status. To study patterns of TCR occurrence, a later analysis re-analyzed previously published TCR beta repertoires from 650 to 750 donors and added high-resolution HLA genotyping. Rather than using new phenotypic data, the later analysis identified candidate immune exposures from TCR beta sequences and from how often those sequences occurred across donors. An earlier analysis of about 620 of the donors applied high-throughput TCR beta sequencing to assess whether each TCR beta V gene segment acted as functional or pseudogenic. Donor age, sex, ethnicity and CMV serostatus were compiled together with the repertoire data. A later genetic analysis took genome-wide SNP genotypes for about 55% of the roughly 700 donors and used that subset as a discovery cohort. Every repertoire in the discovery cohort had been generated on one and the same sequencing platform. HLA typing covered class I and class II loci at four-digit resolution. The number of donors typed differed by locus, with roughly 629-640 for A, B, C, DRB1 and DQB1, around 560 for DQA1, some 570 for DPA1, and under 490 for DPB1. Four or five DR-DQ haplotypes were treated as single units for association and clustering because of strong linkage in the cohort. On average, approximately 250,000 unique TCR beta nucleotide sequences were sequenced per donor among about 400 genotyped donors of the cohort, with roughly 18% of those sequences being non-productive.

Preparation of the library involved the immunoSEQ multiplex PCR assay. The multiplex PCR relied on a mix of 60 forward primers for TCR Vbeta segments and 13 reverse primers for TCR Jbeta segments. The CDR3 region of rearranged TCR beta genes was amplified from genomic DNA by a multiplex PCR assay. The Illumina HiSeq System was used to sequence the amplified TCR beta libraries as 87-base-pair reads. In the original analysis: A later analysis tallied around 80 million unique TCR beta chains across the 650 to 750 repertoires, and some 10 million of those chains were shared by two or more donors. Raw reads were error-corrected and collapsed into unique sequences with a nearest-neighbor algorithm that merged closely related sequences to remove PCR and sequencing errors. CDR3 sequences were aligned to IMGT reference sequences to assign V, D and J gene segments. For a sequence to be retained, a match of at least six nucleotides was required to both a V gene segment and a J gene segment. Rearrangements were called productive when the CDR3 lacked stop codons and stayed in frame with V and J; all others were non-productive. CDR3 was defined by IMGT convention, running from the second conserved V-encoded cysteine to the conserved J-encoded phenylalanine. Sequences without an unambiguous match to a single V gene segment were excluded from the earlier analysis of a few hundred of the donors. An earlier analysis of fewer than 750 of the donors classified V segments as functional when productive rearrangements were above 56.7% and as segregating when the standard deviation between donors was above 5%. To diagnose cytomegalovirus status from the catalog of TCR beta chain sequences, a statistical classification framework was built. In a later analysis, V and J genes were assigned by comparing TCR nucleotide sequences against IMGT/GENE-DB human TR gene sequences. The TCRdist pipeline was used in a later analysis to assign CDR3 sequences and most-parsimonious VDJ recombination scenarios. In a later analysis, every TCR beta chain was defined by the combination of its CDR3 amino acid sequence and its V-gene family, and reads without a unique V-gene family were dropped. To address suspected cross-contamination and a sequencing artifact, a later analysis removed a few hundred highly shared, low-generation-probability nucleotide sequences. In a later analysis, a clonal expansion index for each public chain was calculated from normalized within-repertoire ranks of inferred template counts. In a later analysis, generation probabilities were computed with a VDJ recombination model fitted to out-of-frame rearrangements, and the resulting probabilities were checked against IGoR. In a later analysis, TCR-TCR, TCR-HLA and TCR-CMV co-occurrence was scored with hypergeometric tests, and a repertoire-size bias correction was applied to TCR pairs. A later analysis estimated false discovery rates by permuting HLA or CMV assignments 20 times. In a later analysis, co-occurring TCRs were grouped with DBSCAN, and TCRdist sequence similarity was added when clustering was performed within HLA-allele-positive subsets. Co-occurrence clustering excluded repertoires with fewer than 30,000 or more than 120,000 public chains, plus five with anomalous nucleotide sharing. In TCRdb, the immuneACCESS table is reduced to in-frame sequences with V and J assigned. These tables do not hold every clone; where another copy was compared, an unresolved V gene accounts for under half, and the others remain unexplained. V and J calls and clone size are given by that table; D and trimming were obtained from the DNA. Recorded for this sample are approximately 180,000 clones; about 90% of them occurred a single time. About 0.23% of the sample is in the top ten clones.

The cohort consisted of more than 650 healthy bone marrow donors. Cohort members were all nominally healthy when sampled, although unrecorded immune exposures were likely present. The donor was CMV seronegative and was included in the group of hundreds of seronegative cohort members. A peripheral blood sample was collected from each donor, and TCR beta sequencing was performed on peripheral blood mononuclear cells. Genomic DNA extraction from the blood cell samples was performed with the Qiagen DNeasy Blood Extraction Kit. As regards this clone: Its antigen remains undetermined. No base quality values were provided; no much bigger clone lies one nucleotide off.

Overall study outcomes, separate from this receptor: According to the authors, the approach could potentially be generalized to other disease states and immunological phenotypes. An earlier analysis of approximately 500 of the donors showed that most TCR beta V segments appeared in productive rearrangements either about 87% or about 30% of the time, which broadly matched IMGT annotations. Roughly uniform sequencing depth across donors was assumed in presence/absence analyses, although this assumption may not hold. Because some donors lacked HLA typing at each locus, the association tests relied only on the typed subset. Because the 87-base-pair reads could not distinguish some IMGT-functional V segments, including TRBV6-2 and TRBV6-3, those segments were excluded. The sequencing pipeline was judged likely to have produced a cluster of highly shared sequence variants as a technical artifact. Some 16 rarely observed V segments, including chromosome 9 orphons, were excluded from the earlier analysis of about 610 of the donors because counts were too low. Most TCR sequences were seen in very few donors, while some public TCRs were found in many individuals. Assigning TCR associations to individual alleles was difficult when HLA alleles, especially DR and DQ, strongly co-occurred. The classifier was reported to diagnose cytomegalovirus status with high specificity and sensitivity in both the original and validation cohorts. The only immune exposure information available for the cohort was CMV serostatus. In this cohort, only TCR beta chains were sequenced, and detectable features were limited by the absence of alpha or paired-chain data. In vitro tests confirmed that a few of the cytomegalovirus-associated TCR beta chains recognize cytomegalovirus antigens. A later analysis found that most CMV-associated TCR beta chains appeared HLA-restricted, with HLA associations seemingly driven largely by CMV exposure. In a later analysis, some 17,000 TCR beta sequences were associated with specific HLA alleles at a false discovery rate of 0.05. A later analysis found that HLA-associated TCR beta chains were more clonally expanded and had lower generation probabilities than equally common non-associated chains. A further reported finding was that TCR beta sequences accurately predicted the HLA-A and HLA-B alleles for most subjects in the first cohort. A total of roughly 160 TCR beta chains were listed by the study as associated with cytomegalovirus. In a later analysis, the rate of TCR association differed among HLA loci, with DRB1 alleles having the most associated TCRs and HLA-C alleles having the fewest. In a later genetic analysis, fewer N-insertions in productive TCRs were reported among donors in an Asian-associated ancestry cluster than the roughly 700-donor mean. In a later genetic analysis, a missense DCLRE1C variant was associated with V-gene and J-gene trimming of TCR beta chains, and the association was replicated in an independent cohort. Linkage disequilibrium might explain the correlated functional status among segregating V segments, but an unknown experimental factor could not be excluded. In a later analysis, several top co-occurrence clusters were reported to appear linked to parvovirus B19, influenza, CMV and Epstein-Barr virus.

V is shortened by 3 bases, J by 1 base, and the region joining them spans 13 bases. CDR1 MNHEY and CDR2 SMNVEV are derived from the germline V gene (reference sequence). The CDR3 runs 16 residues from the cysteine to the phenylalanine. Just CDR3 DNA is preserved here, 48 bases in frame from base 1. The sequence was obtained from a girl less than two years old in good health and CMV-seronegative. This chain joins TRBV27 to TRBJ2-1; no D gene call is confident. Sequencing was carried out using PBMCs. In nucleotides, the sequence is TGTGCCAGCAGTTTCCGGCTAGTGGAGTCCTACAATGAGCAGTTCTTC. It translates as CASSFRLVESYNEQFF.